This T cell receptor (beta chain) is from a study of blood T cells in healthy people across ages. This clonotype was observed a handful of times. What it binds is unknown. Study observations and caveats: Unknown CMV status may confound age-related changes in expanded clones.

Alongside a J-beta primer mix, a sample-barcoded 5' primer served in a second PCR lasting about 6 to 11 cycles. Each cDNA molecule, via a template-switch adaptor with 12 random nucleotides, was tagged. TCRdb analysed the 5' RACE reads with MiXCR anew, one entry per CDR3 protein. The repertoire includes 1.5 million or so distinct CDR3 sequences, roughly 40% of them detected once, and less than 8% sits in the top ten. Each donor gave ten milliliters of peripheral blood. The clonotype was recovered from a woman under 30 in good health. Sequencing was done on a sample of blood.

The CDR3 reads CSAPRWDSSYEQYF. The CDR3 region has the DNA TGCAGTGCTCCCCGATGGGACAGCTCCTACGAGCAGTACTTC. The chain links TRBV20-1 to TRBJ2-7; TRBD1 matches 7 bases. CDR3 size: 14 residues. The V gene end was trimmed by 5 bases and the J gene end by 0 bases; junction bases not matched to a gene: 7. Germline CDR1 reads DFQATT; CDR2 reads SNEGSKA (reference sequence).